This T cell receptor (beta chain) comes out of a study of brain T cells in children with intractable seizures. Findings of the study overall: Viral specificity was inferred only from CDR3 similarity; HCMV serostatus was unknown. Pre- and post-surgery blood differed in depth, so pre-surgery absences may be undersampling.

The CDR3 is 19 residues long. The V gene's germline CDR1 is SGHDN and CDR2 FVKESK. The V end was cut by 0 bases, the J end by 3 bases, with 24 bases between. Data came from immunoSEQ multiplex PCR; TCRdb stores just in-frame clones and leaves some out. This repertoire shows 300,000 to 400,000 clones, over 90% found once; its top ten account for 5% to 7%. The time point: blood from clinic visit 5 months post-surgery; TSC patient then seizure free. Only cases whose brain tissue showed the highest T cell transcript signatures were sequenced. About this clone: Its antigen is not known.

The sequencing used peripheral blood, collected less than 6 months after surgery. The rearrangement uses TRBV14 and TRBJ2-7; D may match TRBD1 or TRBD2 (5 bases each). The TCR was taken from a boy younger than two with tuberous sclerosis and intractable seizures. CDR3 region: CASSQERGRLGRDGYEQYF. The CDR3 nucleotides are TGTGCCAGCAGCCAAGAAAGGGGAAGACTGGGCAGGGACGGCTACGAGCAGTACTTC.